This TCR beta chain stems from a study of blood T cells in healthy people across ages. Comment on this clonotype: The antigen remains undetermined.

Overall study findings and caveats: Any conclusive comparison of naive versus antigen-experienced cells was prevented by using unsorted PBMCs. The donors' CMV status was not determined, possibly confounding changes in expanded clonotypes.

A second about 6 to 12 cycle PCR used barcoded and J-beta primers. Researchers report that a template-switch adaptor with 12 random nucleotides tagged each cDNA molecule. TCRdb ran MiXCR on the 5' RACE reads and lists one entry per CDR3 protein. The profile shows 550,000 to 700,000 distinct CDR3 sequences, 27% of them singletons. V was pared by 0 bases and J by 6 bases, with 7 bases of the junction left unmatched. Per germline, CDR1 SGHTA and CDR2 FQGNSA. The CDR3 has 17 amino acids. Isolation recovered at least 6.5 million PBMCs from every sample. The genes are TRBV7-2 and TRBJ2-1, with TRBD1 matching 11 bases. Input material: blood. This TCR came from a woman in her 70s in good health. CDR3 in amino acids: CASSLAFRTGGFNEQFF. The DNA of the CDR3 is TGTGCCAGCAGCTTAGCCTTTCGGACAGGGGGCTTCAATGAGCAGTTCTTC.